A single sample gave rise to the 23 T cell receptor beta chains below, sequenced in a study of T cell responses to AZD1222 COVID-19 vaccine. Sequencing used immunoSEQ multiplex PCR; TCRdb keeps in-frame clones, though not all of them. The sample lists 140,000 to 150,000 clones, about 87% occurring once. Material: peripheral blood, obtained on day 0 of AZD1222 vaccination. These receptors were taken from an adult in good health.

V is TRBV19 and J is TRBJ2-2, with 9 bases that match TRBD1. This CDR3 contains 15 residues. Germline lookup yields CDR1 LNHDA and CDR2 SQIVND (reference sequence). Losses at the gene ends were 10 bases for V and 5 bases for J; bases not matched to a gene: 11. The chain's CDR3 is CATRRGTGLTGELFF. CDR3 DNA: TGTGCCACCAGACGTGGGACAGGGTTGACCGGGGAGCTGTTTTTT.

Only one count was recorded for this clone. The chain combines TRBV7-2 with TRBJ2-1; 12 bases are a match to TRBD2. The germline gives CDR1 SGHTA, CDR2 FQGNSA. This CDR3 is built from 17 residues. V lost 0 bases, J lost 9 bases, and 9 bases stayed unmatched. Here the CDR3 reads CASSLAGLAGGPSEQFF. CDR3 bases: TGTGCCAGCAGCTTAGCAGGGCTAGCGGGGGGGCCGAGTGAGCAGTTCTTC.

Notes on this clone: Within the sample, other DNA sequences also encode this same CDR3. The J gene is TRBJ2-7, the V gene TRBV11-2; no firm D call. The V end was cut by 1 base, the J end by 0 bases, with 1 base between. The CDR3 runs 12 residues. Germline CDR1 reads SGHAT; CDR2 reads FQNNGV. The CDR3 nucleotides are TGTGCCAGCAGCTTAGGCTCCTACGAGCAGTACTTC. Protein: CASSLGSYEQYF.

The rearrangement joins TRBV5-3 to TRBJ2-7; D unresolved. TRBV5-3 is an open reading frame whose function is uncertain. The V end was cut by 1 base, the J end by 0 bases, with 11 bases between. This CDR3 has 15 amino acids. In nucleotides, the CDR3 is TGTGCCAGAAGCTTGTGCCCAGAAACCTCCTACGAGCAGTACTTC. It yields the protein CARSLCPETSYEQYF.

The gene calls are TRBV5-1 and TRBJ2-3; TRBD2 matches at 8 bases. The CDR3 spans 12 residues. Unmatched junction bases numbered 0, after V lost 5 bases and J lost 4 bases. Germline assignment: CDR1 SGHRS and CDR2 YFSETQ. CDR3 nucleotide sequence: TGCGCCAGCAGGGGACTAGCAGATACGCAGTATTTT. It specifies CASRGLADTQYF.

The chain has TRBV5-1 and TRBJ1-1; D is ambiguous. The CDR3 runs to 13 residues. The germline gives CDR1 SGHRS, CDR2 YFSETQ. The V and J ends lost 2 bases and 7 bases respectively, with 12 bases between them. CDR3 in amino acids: CASSFIGDGEAFF. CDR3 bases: TGCGCCAGCAGCTTTATAGGAGATGGTGAAGCTTTCTTT. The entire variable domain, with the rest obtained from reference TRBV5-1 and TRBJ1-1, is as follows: KAGVTQTPRYLIKTRGQQVTLSCSPISGHRSVSWYQQTPGQGLQFLFEYFSETQRNKGNFPGRFSGRQFSNSRSEMNVSTLELGDSALYLCASSFIGDGEAFFGQGTRLTVV.

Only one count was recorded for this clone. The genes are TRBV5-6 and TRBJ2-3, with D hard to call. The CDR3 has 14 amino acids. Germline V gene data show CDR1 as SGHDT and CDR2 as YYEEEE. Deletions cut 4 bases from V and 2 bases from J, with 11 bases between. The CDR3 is CASSRRGVTDTQYF. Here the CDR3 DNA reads TGTGCCAGCAGCCGTCGTGGTGTCACAGATACGCAGTATTTT.

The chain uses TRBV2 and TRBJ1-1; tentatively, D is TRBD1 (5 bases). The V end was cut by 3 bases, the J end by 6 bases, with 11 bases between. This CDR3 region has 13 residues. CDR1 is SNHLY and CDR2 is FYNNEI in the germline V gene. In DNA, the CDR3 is TGTGCCAGCAGTGAGCAGGGTGGACCTGAAGCTTTCTTT. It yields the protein CASSEQGGPEAFF. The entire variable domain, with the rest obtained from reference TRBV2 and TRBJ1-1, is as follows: EPEVTQTPSHQVTQMGQEVILRCVPISNHLYFYWYRQILGQKVEFLVSFYNNEISEKSEIFDDQFSVERPDGSNFTLKIRSTKLEDSAMYFCASSEQGGPEAFFGQGTRLTVV.

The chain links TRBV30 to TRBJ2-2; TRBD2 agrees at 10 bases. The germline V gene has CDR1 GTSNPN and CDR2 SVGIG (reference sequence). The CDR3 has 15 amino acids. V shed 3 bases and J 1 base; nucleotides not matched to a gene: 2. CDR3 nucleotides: TGTGCCTGGAGGCTAGCGGGGGTGAACACCGGGGAGCTGTTTTTT. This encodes CAWRLAGVNTGELFF.

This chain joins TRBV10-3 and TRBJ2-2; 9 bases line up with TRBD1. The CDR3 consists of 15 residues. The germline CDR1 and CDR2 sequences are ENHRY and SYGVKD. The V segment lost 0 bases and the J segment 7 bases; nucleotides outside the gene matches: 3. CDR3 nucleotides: TGTGCCATCAGTGAGTCGGGACAGGGTTTCGGGGAGCTGTTTTTT. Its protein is CAISESGQGFGELFF.

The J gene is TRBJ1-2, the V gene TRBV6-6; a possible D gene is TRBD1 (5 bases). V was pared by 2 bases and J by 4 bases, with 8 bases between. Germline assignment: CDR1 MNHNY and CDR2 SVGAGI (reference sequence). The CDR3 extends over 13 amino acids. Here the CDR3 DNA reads TGTGCCAGCAGTTACGAGGGGTCCTATGGCTACACCTTC. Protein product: CASSYEGSYGYTF.

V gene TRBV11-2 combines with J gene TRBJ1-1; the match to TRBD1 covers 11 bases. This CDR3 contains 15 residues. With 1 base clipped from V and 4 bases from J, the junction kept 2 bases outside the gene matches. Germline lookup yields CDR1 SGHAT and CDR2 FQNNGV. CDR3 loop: CASSLAGTGGTEAFF. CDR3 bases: TGTGCCAGCAGCTTAGCCGGGACAGGGGGCACTGAAGCTTTCTTT.

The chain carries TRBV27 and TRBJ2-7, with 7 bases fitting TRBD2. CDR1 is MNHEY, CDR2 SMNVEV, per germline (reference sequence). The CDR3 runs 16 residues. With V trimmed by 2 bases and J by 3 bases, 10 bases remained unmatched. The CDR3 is CASSLVAWGGFYEQYF. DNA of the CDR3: TGTGCCAGCAGTTTAGTAGCCTGGGGGGGGTTCTACGAGCAGTACTTC.

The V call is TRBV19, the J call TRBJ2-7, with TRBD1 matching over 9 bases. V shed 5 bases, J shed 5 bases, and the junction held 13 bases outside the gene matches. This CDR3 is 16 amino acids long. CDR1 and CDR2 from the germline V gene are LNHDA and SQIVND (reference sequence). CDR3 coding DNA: TGTGCCAGTAGTGTTAGCCTACAGGGGGCTAGGAACGAGCAGTACTTC. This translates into CASSVSLQGARNEQYF.

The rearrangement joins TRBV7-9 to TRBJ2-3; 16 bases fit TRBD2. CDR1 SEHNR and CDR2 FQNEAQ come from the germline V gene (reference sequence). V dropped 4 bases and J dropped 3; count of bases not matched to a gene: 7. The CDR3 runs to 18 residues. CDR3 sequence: CASSSAGTSGGATDTQYF. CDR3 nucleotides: TGTGCCAGCAGCTCCGCCGGGACTAGCGGGGGGGCGACAGATACGCAGTATTTT.

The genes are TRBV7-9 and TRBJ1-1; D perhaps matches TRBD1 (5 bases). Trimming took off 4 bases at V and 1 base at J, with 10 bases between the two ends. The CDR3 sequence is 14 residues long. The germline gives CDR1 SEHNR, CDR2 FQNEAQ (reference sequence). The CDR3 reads CASSSGPRNTEAFF. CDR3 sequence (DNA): TGTGCCAGCAGCTCAGGGCCTCGGAACACTGAAGCTTTCTTT.

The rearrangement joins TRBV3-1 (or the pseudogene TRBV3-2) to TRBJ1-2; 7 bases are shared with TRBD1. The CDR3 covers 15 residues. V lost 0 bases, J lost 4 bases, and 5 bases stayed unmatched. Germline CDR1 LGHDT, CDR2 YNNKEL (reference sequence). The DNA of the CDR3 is TGTGCCAGCAGCCAAGACTCAGGGGGAGGCTATGGCTACACCTTC. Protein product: CASSQDSGGGYGYTF.

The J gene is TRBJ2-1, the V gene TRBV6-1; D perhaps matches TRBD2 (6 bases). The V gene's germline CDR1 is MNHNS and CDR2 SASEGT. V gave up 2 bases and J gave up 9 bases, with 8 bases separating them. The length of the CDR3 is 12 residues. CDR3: CASSERRGEQFF. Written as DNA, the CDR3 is TGTGCCAGCAGTGAACGGAGGGGTGAGCAGTTCTTC.

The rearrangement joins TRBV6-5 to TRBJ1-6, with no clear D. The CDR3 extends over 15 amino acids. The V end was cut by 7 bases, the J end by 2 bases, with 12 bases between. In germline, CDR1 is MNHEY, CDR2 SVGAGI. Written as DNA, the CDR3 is TGTGCCAGCAATATGGGGTTGACCTATAATTCACCCCTCCACTTT. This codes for CASNMGLTYNSPLHF.

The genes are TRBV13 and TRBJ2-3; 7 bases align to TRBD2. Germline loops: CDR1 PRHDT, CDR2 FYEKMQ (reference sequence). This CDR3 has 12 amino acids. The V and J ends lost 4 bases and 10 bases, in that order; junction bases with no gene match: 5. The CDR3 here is CASSSGLVPQYF. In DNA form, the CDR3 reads TGTGCCAGCAGCTCAGGACTAGTCCCGCAGTATTTT.

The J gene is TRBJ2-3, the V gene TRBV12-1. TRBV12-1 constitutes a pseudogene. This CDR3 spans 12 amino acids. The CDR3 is CASSFGTDTQYF. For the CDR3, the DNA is TGTGCCAGCAGCTTTGGGACAGATACGCAGTATTTT.

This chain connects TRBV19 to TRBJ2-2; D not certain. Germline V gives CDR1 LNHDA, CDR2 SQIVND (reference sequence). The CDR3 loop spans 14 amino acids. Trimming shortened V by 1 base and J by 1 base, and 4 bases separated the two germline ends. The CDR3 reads CASSIARNTGELFF. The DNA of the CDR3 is TGTGCCAGTAGTATAGCACGGAACACCGGGGAGCTGTTTTTT.

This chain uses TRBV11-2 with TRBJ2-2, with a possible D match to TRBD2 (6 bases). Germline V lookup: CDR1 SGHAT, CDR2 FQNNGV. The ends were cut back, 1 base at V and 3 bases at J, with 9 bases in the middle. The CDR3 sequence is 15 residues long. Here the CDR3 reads CASSLGTKYTGELFF. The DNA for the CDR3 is TGTGCCAGCAGCTTAGGGACTAAATACACCGGGGAGCTGTTTTTT.